This record covers a single T cell receptor beta chain. The CDR3 has 12 amino acids. V was pared by 6 bases and J by 0 bases, with 2 bases of the junction left unmatched. In germline, CDR1 is SQVTM, CDR2 ANQGSEA. The entry originates in a study of long-term antiretroviral therapy in people with HIV. Study-wide background: The 2015 recommendation for immediate ART came about a decade after the earliest samples.

Survey-level immunoSEQ v3.0 assays were run. The repertoire was sequenced with immunoSEQ multiplex PCR; TCRdb's copy has only in-frame clones and lacks some. The sample lists under 20,000 clones; 60% to 85% were seen once. Each specimen consisted of roughly 0.9-10 million cryopreserved PBMC prior to extraction of DNA. The material was unsorted PBMCs, obtained less than 2.2 years before starting antiretroviral therapy. This chain uses TRBV29-1 with TRBJ2-7; 7 bases are shared with TRBD1. This TCR was recovered from a young man with HIV. CDR3 residues: CSVQGFSYEQYF. The CDR3 nucleotides read TGCAGCGTACAGGGGTTCTCCTACGAGCAGTACTTC.